These T cell receptor beta chains were read from a single sample in a study of CXCR3-negative and CXCR3-positive naive CD8 T cells. TCRdb reanalyzed the 5' RACE reads, giving one entry per CDR3 protein sequence and no DNA. The sample totals around 50,000 distinct CDR3 sequences. The specimen sequenced was memory CD8+ T cells from blood. These receptors all come from a human donor in good health. Some clones in this sample may be carry-over from other donors' samples. CDR3s include the opening cysteine and the closing phenylalanine or tryptophan. Fields, in order: J gene, V gene, CDR3 protein.

j_gene: TRBJ2-3; v_gene: TRBV27; CDR3aa: CASSHTGTDTQYF
j_gene: TRBJ2-7; v_gene: TRBV12-3/TRBV12-4; CDR3aa: CASGSTSGGLSYEQYF
j_gene: TRBJ2-7; v_gene: TRBV5-1; CDR3aa: CASSLGARDEQYF
j_gene: TRBJ2-1; v_gene: TRBV29-1; CDR3aa: CSVRRSDEQFF
j_gene: TRBJ1-1; v_gene: TRBV7-9; CDR3aa: CASSQGAEAFF
j_gene: TRBJ2-1; v_gene: TRBV21-1; CDR3aa: CASVNPYDNEQFF
j_gene: TRBJ2-7; v_gene: TRBV7-2; CDR3aa: CASSSTGGTFYEQYF
j_gene: TRBJ1-1; v_gene: TRBV29-1; CDR3aa: CSAVGLNTEAFF
j_gene: TRBJ2-3; v_gene: TRBV7-7; CDR3aa: CASSLATGSDTQYF
j_gene: TRBJ2-3; v_gene: TRBV6-6; CDR3aa: CASSYTGGPDTQYF
j_gene: TRBJ2-7; v_gene: TRBV4-2; CDR3aa: CASSLILDGLYEQYF
j_gene: TRBJ1-1; v_gene: TRBV20-1; CDR3aa: CSARVLDRGDTEAFF
j_gene: TRBJ1-5; v_gene: TRBV5-1; CDR3aa: CASSTGTGEANQPQHF
j_gene: TRBJ2-1; v_gene: TRBV20-1; CDR3aa: CSASGSLYEPPHNEQFF
j_gene: TRBJ1-1; v_gene: TRBV6-6; CDR3aa: CASSPYREQAFF
j_gene: TRBJ1-2; v_gene: TRBV29-1; CDR3aa: CSVEVAEGDYGYTF
j_gene: TRBJ2-7; v_gene: TRBV7-9; CDR3aa: CASSLVGLRPDYEQYF
j_gene: TRBJ2-7; v_gene: TRBV29-1; CDR3aa: CSAKLAPTYEQYF
j_gene: TRBJ2-5; v_gene: TRBV28; CDR3aa: CASSLTDREQETQYF
j_gene: TRBJ2-7; v_gene: TRBV15; CDR3aa: CATSPAGTYEQYF
j_gene: TRBJ2-2; v_gene: TRBV19; CDR3aa: CASSMETGGNTGELFF
j_gene: TRBJ1-5; v_gene: TRBV28; CDR3aa: CASSLRLETDGQPQHF
j_gene: TRBJ2-5; v_gene: TRBV7-9; CDR3aa: CASSSLSETQYF
j_gene: TRBJ2-3; v_gene: TRBV7-9; CDR3aa: CASSLEQGFTDTQYF
j_gene: TRBJ1-1; v_gene: TRBV20-1; CDR3aa: CSAALVRGTEAFF
j_gene: TRBJ2-1; v_gene: TRBV6-4; CDR3aa: CASSDSLVSEQFF
j_gene: TRBJ2-7; v_gene: TRBV6-5; CDR3aa: CASSRSGYSYEQYF
j_gene: TRBJ2-2; v_gene: TRBV29-1; CDR3aa: CSVLDSQGTGELFF
j_gene: TRBJ1-2; v_gene: TRBV7-9; CDR3aa: CASSHTTGNYGYTF
j_gene: TRBJ2-7; v_gene: TRBV9; CDR3aa: CASSADSYEQYF
j_gene: TRBJ2-7; v_gene: TRBV27; CDR3aa: CASSFGAGDYEQYF
j_gene: TRBJ2-1; v_gene: TRBV20-1; CDR3aa: CSVFPSDLPNNEQFF
j_gene: TRBJ2-1; v_gene: TRBV12-3/TRBV12-4; CDR3aa: CASSLVSGEPQFF
j_gene: TRBJ2-5; v_gene: TRBV7-2; CDR3aa: CASSLPTGGWETQYF
j_gene: TRBJ2-2; v_gene: TRBV6-2/TRBV6-3; CDR3aa: CASSSPLGQENTGELFF
j_gene: TRBJ2-7; v_gene: TRBV28; CDR3aa: CASSRDADQGEQYF
j_gene: TRBJ1-5; v_gene: TRBV6-2/TRBV6-3; CDR3aa: CASSPYPQPQHF
j_gene: TRBJ2-3; v_gene: TRBV2; CDR3aa: CASSILAGGLTDTQYF
j_gene: TRBJ2-7; v_gene: TRBV9; CDR3aa: CASSVGPESSYEQYF
j_gene: TRBJ2-7; v_gene: TRBV21-1; CDR3aa: CASSKRFRTAYEQYF
j_gene: TRBJ2-1; v_gene: TRBV4-1; CDR3aa: CASSLRVGGTYNEQFF
j_gene: TRBJ2-5; v_gene: TRBV7-9; CDR3aa: CASSLSDTLQETQYF
j_gene: TRBJ1-1; v_gene: TRBV20-1; CDR3aa: CSARDETGGDTEAFF
j_gene: TRBJ2-7; v_gene: TRBV29-1; CDR3aa: CSVRAGTAYEQYF